Listed below are T cell receptor beta chains from one sample, sequenced in a study of response to subunit inactivated influenza vaccine. TCRdb recomputed calls from the RT-PCR reads with MiXCR, one row per CDR3 protein. The sample has about 540,000 distinct CDR3 sequences; around a quarter are singletons. The sample was also linked to a second study, of T cells expressing NK-cell markers.

The sample in question was CD4+ T cells sorted from PBMCs, obtained approximately 12 days after vaccination. The receptors come from a man aged 50 or older who received an inactivated influenza vaccine. Each CDR3 is given with its conserved first and last residue. Rows may omit the clone size; those that give it use once, few, many or a size class.

15	few	TRBJ1-4	TRBV20-1	CSPGGTEATNEKLFF
13	-	TRBJ1-2	TRBV15	CATSRDRAKGYTF
16	-	TRBJ2-1	TRBV20-1	CSATAGGPASHNEQFF
15	-	TRBJ2-3	TRBV18	CASSPRDLRTDTQYF
15	few	TRBJ2-1	TRBV10-3	CAISGGSGKYNEQFF
14	-	TRBJ2-2	TRBV5-6	CASSLLSREGELFF
15	-	TRBJ2-7	TRBV7-2	CASSLGRVPSYEQYF
13	few	TRBJ2-7	TRBV7-2	CASSPPAGYEQYF
13	-	TRBJ2-5	TRBV10-1	CASSEGGQETQYF
13	few	TRBJ2-3	TRBV20-1	CSARDRRTDTQYF
13	-	TRBJ2-3	TRBV5-1	CASKRTGTDTQYF
13	-	TRBJ2-5	TRBV7-3	CASSLTLGETQYF
15	-	TRBJ2-3	TRBV3-1	CASSRSGGGPDTQYF
16	-	TRBJ2-1	TRBV20-1	CSARDRLGSHLNEQFF
15	-	TRBJ2-7	TRBV20-1	CSAIEVGSGSYEQYF
14	few	TRBJ2-7	TRBV18	CASSYGQVPYEQYF
13	once	-	TRBV7-2	CASSQDLNQPQYF
15	-	TRBJ2-5	TRBV20-1	CSAGVAGMGQETQYF
16	-	TRBJ2-7	TRBV20-1	CSARERGNRGLYEQYF
15	once	TRBJ2-5	TRBV5-1	CASSLARGGRETQYF
14	-	TRBJ2-1	TRBV14	CAIKPMGSYNEQFF
15	-	TRBJ2-1	TRBV9	CASSDLAGVYNEQFF
13	-	TRBJ2-2	TRBV6-6	CASRTAMGGELFF
20	many	TRBJ2-3	TRBV3-1	CASSQDSHFRRSGVTDTQYF
15	few	TRBJ2-1	TRBV20-1	CSARMSGLAYNEQFF
15	-	TRBJ2-3	TRBV10-3	CAISESGQGSDTQYF
15	-	TRBJ2-5	TRBV11-1	CASSLDDGYQETQYF
16	-	TRBJ1-4	TRBV4-1	CASSQDRRPPNEKLFF
15	few	TRBJ2-7	TRBV7-2	CASSPGAGGTYEQYF
16	-	TRBJ1-2	TRBV5-5	CASSLAVGQTNYGYTF
13	-	TRBJ2-1	TRBV7-9	CASSKSGGGGQFF
13	many	TRBJ2-1	TRBV5-1	CASSDRQGGEQFF
13	-	TRBJ1-4	TRBV29-1	CSAPGEDGEKLFF
15	-	TRBJ1-1	TRBV14	CASSQIGQRNTEAFF
12	-	TRBJ2-5	TRBV30	CAWSFSSETQYF
16	once	TRBJ1-3	TRBV7-2	CASSYPGQGDGNTIYF
13	few	TRBJ2-4	TRBV27	CASSSRQGNIQYF
15	-	TRBJ2-3	TRBV5-1	CASSLDREWGYTQYF
17	-	TRBJ1-6	TRBV6-1	CASRPLAGTGGESPLHF
13	few	TRBJ2-5	TRBV10-3	CAISDGGRETQYF
14	-	TRBJ2-7	TRBV12-3/TRBV12-4	CASSLAVVAYEQYF
19	few	TRBJ2-6	TRBV6-2/TRBV6-3	CASSYRPGVDISGANVLTF
13	many	TRBJ1-1	TRBV2	CAGKGDMNTEAFF
13	-	TRBJ1-3	TRBV6-6	CASIHDRGNTIYF
16	-	TRBJ2-3	TRBV20-1	CSARDDGGPSTDTQYF
18	-	TRBJ2-3	TRBV12-3/TRBV12-4	CASSLSSGRASGTDTQYF
15	many	TRBJ2-7	TRBV19	CASRERAGAPYEQYF
16	-	TRBJ2-4	TRBV29-1	CSVEDPQWGAKNIQYF
15	-	TRBJ2-4	TRBV7-2	CASRPPGQGHFIQYF
14	-	TRBJ2-7	TRBV5-1	CASSLEGGFYEQYF
14	-	TRBJ1-6	TRBV27	CASSFHAYNSPLHF